This TCR beta chain was obtained from a study of T cell responses to AZD1222 COVID-19 vaccine (dated by TCRdb to about 2021). The study in broad terms: TCR sequencing was performed for 230 to 250 trial participants, of whom some 200 were given two doses of AZD1222 and around 25 were given two doses of MenACWY control vaccine. Enrollment into the trials was organized by age into subgroups of 18-55, 56-69 and 70-plus years, and those subgroups contained roughly 150, 30 and 60 TCR-sequenced participants, respectively. What the research found in general, with its limitations: Participants were mostly white British and included more females than males, and it was suggested by the authors that clonal diversity may have been underestimated. The 56-69-year group was small, and its depth increase did not reach significance, likely because of low power. Because no samples from the day 14 peak response were available, repertoires could be characterized only after the peak T cell response. Reportedly, almost half of the unique spike-specific TCRs recognized epitopes lying outside the regions that are mutated in the B.1.351 and B.1.1.7 variants. Conclusions about previously exposed vaccinees are limited because only a handful of AZD1222 recipients were SARS-CoV-2 seropositive at baseline. A significant rise in spike-specific TCR breadth and depth was observed after two AZD1222 doses relative to day 0 and relative to MenACWY recipients. Vaccine-associated CD4 TCRs spanned the whole spike protein, with dominant responses in regions 160-218 and 743-854.

The CDR3 regions of human TCRbeta chains were subjected to immunosequencing. On the authors' methods: TCRs in the repertoires were matched against a reference library of SARS-CoV-2-specific TCRs that had been generated with the MIRA antigen-specificity platform. Breadth was defined as the fraction of unique TCRs that were SARS-CoV-2-associated. Depth was defined as the fraction of total T cells that were SARS-CoV-2-associated. Using the MIRA data, each spike-specific TCR was mapped to the spike region that the TCR reacts to and placed in a CD4 or CD8 class. Log10-transformed breadth and depth values were compared by one-way ANOVA with Sidak's multiple comparisons tests. TCRdb stores this immuneACCESS table with in-frame sequences only. Part of the clones is absent; in the studies checked, under half of the shortfall reflects unresolved V genes, and no reason is known for the rest. V, J and clone size reflect that table, while D and trimming were determined from the DNA. The sample yields 150,000 to 200,000 clones; roughly nine tenths were counted once. The ten top clones hold about 3.5% of the sample.

The time point label, read with the paper, signifies: about 28 days (+/-7) after the second vaccine dose. AZD1222 recipients with second doses at about 4 weeks or about 12 weeks were pooled, because spike-specific TCR depth and breadth did not differ between schedules. Samples from vaccinated people were obtained from the UK trials COV001 and COV002, which included a single-blind randomized controlled phase 2/3 trial of AZD1222 (ChAdOx1 nCoV-19) in healthy adults. For TCRbeta chain sequencing, PBMC samples were collected from trial participants at day 0 and at day 28 after the second dose. Details on this clone: The specificity of this receptor is unknown. No quality values exist for individual bases; no much larger clone is one base distant.

This material consisted of peripheral blood, taken 28 days after the second AZD1222 dose. The receptor was derived from an adult who received the AZD1222 COVID-19 vaccine.

The CDR3 protein is CASSLRDYGYTF. The DNA sequence is as follows: TGTGCCAGCAGTTTACGGGATTATGGCTACACCTTC. This sequence uses TRBV28 and TRBJ1-2; the D gene is unclear. Per the germline V gene, MDHEN is the CDR1 and SYDVKM is the CDR2. The CDR3 goes from the cysteine to the phenylalanine over 12 residues. CDR3 DNA only is kept here, 36 bases in frame from base 1. Deletion took 2 bases off V and 5 bases off J, with a span of 6 bases between the germline ends.